Shown below are 25 T cell receptor beta chains from a single sample sequenced in a study of blood T cells in healthy people across ages. The use of a sample-barcoded 5' primer and a J-beta primer mix characterized a second PCR of 7 to 11 cycles. TCRdb re-called the 5' RACE reads with MiXCR, one entry per CDR3 protein. The sample consists of 650,000 to 800,000 distinct CDR3 sequences, roughly 44% of them appearing once. The material sequenced was blood. The receptor set was obtained from a man in his 60s in good health.

This chain connects TRBV15 to TRBJ1-2, with D maybe TRBD1 (6 bases). Trimming shortened V by 0 bases and J by 5 bases, and 16 bases separated the two germline ends. The germline gives CDR1 LNHNV, CDR2 YYDKDF (reference sequence). The CDR3 runs 16 residues. In nucleotides, the CDR3 is TGTGCCACCAGCAGAGATTCCGGGGGGCGCGGGTATGGCTACACCTTC. It yields the protein CATSRDSGGRGYGYTF.

This chain links TRBV20-1 with TRBJ2-5; TRBD2 matches 9 bases. CDR3 size: 13 residues. CDR1 and CDR2 from the germline V gene are DFQATT and SNEGSKA (reference sequence). V lost 5 bases to trimming and J lost 4 bases; unmatched junction nucleotides: 5. CDR3 in DNA: TGCAGTGCTGAAGCGGGGGGTGGAGAGACCCAGTACTTC. It specifies CSAEAGGGETQYF.

This chain uses TRBV7-2 with TRBJ2-1; tentatively, D is TRBD1 or TRBD2 (5 bases each). V dropped 6 bases and J dropped 6 bases, with 15 bases sitting between them. The CDR3 totals 14 residues. Per germline, CDR1 SGHTA and CDR2 FQGNSA. In nucleotides, the CDR3 is TGTGCCAGCAGGCTCGGGACCGCGCCCAATGAGCAGTTCTTC. Translation gives CASRLGTAPNEQFF.

This chain joins TRBV20-1 and TRBJ1-1; D ambiguous. This CDR3 is built from 16 residues. CDR1 and CDR2 (germline): DFQATT, SNEGSKA (reference sequence). Between the trimmed V and J ends, which lost 0 bases and 1 base, there was a span of 15 bases. The CDR3 spells CSARDWGKKGNTEAFF. The CDR3, as DNA: TGCAGTGCTAGAGATTGGGGAAAGAAGGGGAACACTGAAGCTTTCTTT.

This clonotype was observed a few times. This chain joins TRBV29-1 and TRBJ1-2; no reliable D call. This CDR3 comprises 13 residues. The V and J ends lost 4 bases and 5 bases respectively, with 14 bases between them. Germline V gene sequence: CDR1 SQVTM, CDR2 ANQGSEA. The CDR3 sequence: CSVGEGPLYGYTF. CDR3 sequence (DNA): TGCAGCGTTGGGGAGGGCCCTCTATATGGCTACACCTTC. Full variable domain (remainder filled in from reference TRBV29-1 and TRBJ1-2): SAVISQKPSRDICQRGTSLTIQCQVDSQVTMMFWYRQQPGQSLTLIATANQGSEATYESGFVIDKFPISRPNLTFSTLTVSNMSPEDSSIYLCSVGEGPLYGYTFGSGTRLTVV.

The chain joins TRBV19 to TRBJ2-3; 11 bases fit TRBD2. The V gene end was trimmed by 5 bases and the J gene end by 0 bases; junction bases not matched to a gene: 4. Germline-derived CDR1 and CDR2 are LNHDA and SQIVND (reference sequence). The CDR3 consists of 16 residues. CDR3 coding DNA: TGTGCCAGTAGTTTCGGGACTAGCGGCAGCACAGATACGCAGTATTTT. Its translation is CASSFGTSGSTDTQYF.

For the CDR3, the DNA is TGCAGTGCTAGAGGCCCACCGGGACAACTGGCTTTCTTT. Its translation is CSARGPPGQLAFF. The V and J genes are TRBV20-1 and TRBJ1-1; TRBD1 is a possible D gene (6 bases). CDR3 length equals 13 residues. The V and J ends lost 1 base and 11 bases respectively, with 17 bases between them. Germline CDR1 reads DFQATT; CDR2 reads SNEGSKA (reference sequence).

The J gene is TRBJ2-1, the V gene TRBV3-1; 8 nucleotides line up with TRBD2. Unmatched junction bases numbered 14, after V lost 4 bases and J lost 6 bases. The CDR3 contains 17 residues. CDR1 LGHDT and CDR2 YNNKEL come from the germline V gene (reference sequence). CDR3 nucleotides: TGTGCCAGCAGCCCTAACACTCCGGGACTAGGTGGCAATGAGCAGTTCTTC. Its translation: CASSPNTPGLGGNEQFF.

This sequence joins TRBV5-1 and TRBJ1-6, with D perhaps matching TRBD1 (6 bases). V dropped 0 bases and J dropped 7 bases, with 8 bases sitting between them. The CDR3 totals 14 residues. Germline V gene lookup returns CDR1 SGHRS and CDR2 YFSETQ. The CDR3 coding sequence is TGCGCCAGCAGCTTGGGGACAGCAAATTCACCCCTCCACTTT. Residues: CASSLGTANSPLHF. The entire variable domain, with the rest obtained from reference TRBV5-1 and TRBJ1-6, is as follows: KAGVTQTPRYLIKTRGQQVTLSCSPISGHRSVSWYQQTPGQGLQFLFEYFSETQRNKGNFPGRFSGRQFSNSRSEMNVSTLELGDSALYLCASSLGTANSPLHFGNGTRLTVT.

This clonotype was found a few times. This chain joins TRBV7-2 and TRBJ1-4, with 7 bases aligning to TRBD1. Germline lookup yields CDR1 SGHTA and CDR2 FQGNSA. This CDR3 has 16 residues. V shed 4 bases, J shed 3 bases, and the junction held 8 bases outside the gene matches. The CDR3 nucleotides are TGTGCCAGCAGCTCCGACAGGGTGAGGGCTAATGAAAAACTGTTTTTT. Translating it yields CASSSDRVRANEKLFF.

The CDR3, as DNA: TGCAGTGCCTGGGAATTGAGAGCTTTCTTT. Its protein product is CSAWELRAFF. V usage is TRBV20-1 and J usage is TRBJ1-1; D unclear. V lost 6 bases, J lost 10 bases, and 12 bases lay in between. This CDR3 region has 10 residues. Germline loops: CDR1 DFQATT, CDR2 SNEGSKA (reference sequence).

In this sample, this clonotype turned up many times. The chain uses TRBV6-1 and TRBJ2-6, with TRBD1 matching 10 bases. The CDR3 spans 18 residues. Germline values: CDR1 MNHNS, CDR2 SASEGT. V dropped 0 bases and J dropped 5; count of bases not matched to a gene: 7. The CDR3 loop reads CASSEALWTGGRANVLTF. DNA of the CDR3: TGTGCCAGCAGTGAAGCGCTTTGGACAGGGGGTCGGGCCAACGTCCTGACTTTC.

This sequence joins TRBV28 and TRBJ2-7, with a tentative D call TRBD2 (5 bases). Germline V CDR1 and CDR2: MDHEN, SYDVKM. The CDR3 totals 14 residues. Trimming took off 8 bases at V and 0 bases at J, with 14 bases between the two ends. Here the CDR3 DNA reads TGTGCCAGCGGTTCCGCTGGGAGCTCCTACGAGCAGTACTTC. This gives the protein CASGSAGSSYEQYF. Full variable domain (missing parts from reference TRBV28 and TRBJ2-7): DVKVTQSSRYLVKRTGEKVFLECVQDMDHENMFWYRQDPGLGLRLIYFSYDVKMKEKGDIPEGYSVSREKKERFSLILESASTNQTSMYLCASGSAGSSYEQYFGPGTRLTVT.

This clonotype was seen a few times. V gene TRBV7-2 combines with J gene TRBJ1-5; D is uncertain. V lost 3 bases to trimming and J lost 6 bases, with 12 bases between them. The CDR3 is made up of 14 amino acids. Germline CDR1 reads SGHTA; CDR2 reads FQGNSA. The CDR3 DNA reads TGTGCCAGCAGCTTGACGGGATACAGTCAGCCCCAGCATTTT. Amino acid sequence: CASSLTGYSQPQHF.

V gene TRBV6-5 combines with J gene TRBJ2-7; D is perhaps TRBD1 (5 bases). Germline CDR1 is MNHEY and CDR2 is SVGAGI. CDR3 length: 14 residues. Deletions cut 6 bases from V and 0 bases from J, with 12 bases between. The CDR3: CASSWGPSSYEQYF. CDR3 in DNA: TGTGCCAGCAGCTGGGGCCCTAGCTCCTACGAGCAGTACTTC.

This chain uses TRBV20-1 with TRBJ1-2; D gene ambiguous. From germline, CDR1 is DFQATT and CDR2 SNEGSKA (reference sequence). This CDR3 is 15 amino acids long. V was clipped by 5 bases and J by 1 base, with 17 bases between them. This chain's CDR3 is CSAQDLRASNYGYTF. The DNA for the CDR3 is TGCAGTGCTCAGGATCTAAGGGCCAGTAACTATGGCTACACCTTC.

The chain has TRBV5-1 and TRBJ1-4; TRBD1 matches at 9 bases. Germline assignment: CDR1 SGHRS and CDR2 YFSETQ. The trim removed 2 bases at V and 3 bases at J, leaving 5 bases unmatched. The CDR3 spans 16 residues. The CDR3 is CASSFTGGAANEKLFF. CDR3 DNA sequence: TGCGCCAGCAGCTTCACAGGGGGCGCGGCTAATGAAAAACTGTTTTTT.

This clonotype was observed a handful of times. The chain links TRBV27 to TRBJ2-1; D is undetermined. The ends were cut back, 2 bases at V and 9 bases at J, with 11 bases in the middle. CDR3 length: 13 residues. Germline V gene lookup returns CDR1 MNHEY and CDR2 SMNVEV (reference sequence). The CDR3 DNA is TGTGCCAGCAGTTTACCCCCTCTGGGTGAGCAGTTCTTC. This sequence encodes CASSLPPLGEQFF.

About this clonotype itself: The junction and the germline gene differ at one end; a read error may be behind it. The chain couples TRBV7-9 to TRBJ2-5; possibly TRBD2 for D (6 bases). The length of the CDR3 is 14 residues. Germline V lookup: CDR1 SEHNR, CDR2 FQNEAQ (reference sequence). This CDR3 is CASSFSGVEETQCF. The CDR3 region has the DNA TGTGCCAGCAGCTTTAGCGGAGTCGAAGAGACCCAGTGCTTC. Full variable domain (outside the CDR3, taken from reference TRBV7-9 and TRBJ2-5): DTGVSQNPRHKITKRGQNVTFRCDPISEHNRLYWYRQTLGQGPEFLTYFQNEAQLEKSRLLSDRFSAERPKGSFSTLEIQRTEQGDSAMYLCASSFSGVEETQCFGPGTRLLVL.

The chain carries TRBV21-1 and TRBJ2-1; the table's D call TRBD1 went unverified against the DNA. The last part of the DNA fits TRBJ2-7 better; the J call may be wrong. TRBV21-1 is labeled a pseudogene. This CDR3 is built from 21 residues. The CDR3, as DNA: TGTGCCAGCAGCAAATTGGGGGGCAGGGGACGTTCGCGGGGGGGCAACTACGAGCAGTACTTC. It translates to CASSKLGGRGRSRGGNYEQYF.

This chain joins TRBV29-1 and TRBJ2-3, with TRBD2 identical over 8 bases. Germline V lookup: CDR1 SQVTM, CDR2 ANQGSEA. The CDR3 has 17 amino acids. The junction had 12 bases not matched to a gene; V was cut back by 3 bases and J by 1 base. The CDR3 bases are TGCAGCGTTGAGCCCTCCTTGGGTAGCGGGGGCACAGATACGCAGTATTTT. Protein: CSVEPSLGSGGTDTQYF.

V gene TRBV12-3 or TRBV12-4 combines with J gene TRBJ2-5; tentatively, D is TRBD2 (6 bases). The CDR3 has 15 residues. V lost 3 bases and J lost 1, with 12 bases in between. CDR3 in DNA: TGTGCCAGCAGTTTTCGGGGGTCCCCCCAAGAGACCCAGTACTTC. Protein sequence: CASSFRGSPQETQYF.

J is TRBJ2-1 and V is TRBV20-1; the D gene is possibly TRBD1 (6 bases). V lost 2 bases to trimming and J lost 3 bases, with 8 bases between them. Looked up from germline, CDR1 is DFQATT and CDR2 is SNEGSKA (reference sequence). The CDR3 runs to 13 residues. The CDR3 sequence is CSARPRGYNEQFF. Written as DNA, the CDR3 is TGCAGTGCTAGACCCAGGGGCTACAATGAGCAGTTCTTC.

This clonotype was counted only a few times. The chain joins TRBV20-1 to TRBJ2-5; TRBD1 or TRBD2 may be the D gene (6 bases each). V gave up 1 base and J gave up 0 bases, with 12 bases separating them. Germline V gives CDR1 DFQATT, CDR2 SNEGSKA (reference sequence). The CDR3 extends over 15 amino acids. CDR3 sequence: CSARVGGQNQETQYF. The CDR3 DNA reads as TGCAGTGCTAGAGTGGGGGGCCAAAACCAAGAGACCCAGTACTTC.

At least ten counts were recorded for this clonotype. The chain is built from TRBV15 and TRBJ2-1; maybe TRBD2 (6 bases). The CDR3 is made up of 16 amino acids. From germline, CDR1 is LNHNV and CDR2 YYDKDF (reference sequence). V was trimmed by 0 bases and J by 1 base, leaving 10 bases between them. The chain's CDR3 is CATSRDPAGSYNEQFF. The CDR3 DNA is TGTGCCACCAGCAGAGATCCAGCGGGTTCCTACAATGAGCAGTTCTTC. The full variable domain, with the rest looked up from reference TRBV15 and TRBJ2-1, is DAMVIQNPRYQVTQFGKPVTLSCSQTLNHNVMYWYQQKSSQAPKLLFHYYDKDFNNEADTPDNFQSRRPNTSFCFLDIRSPGLGDTAMYLCATSRDPAGSYNEQFFGPGTRLTVL.